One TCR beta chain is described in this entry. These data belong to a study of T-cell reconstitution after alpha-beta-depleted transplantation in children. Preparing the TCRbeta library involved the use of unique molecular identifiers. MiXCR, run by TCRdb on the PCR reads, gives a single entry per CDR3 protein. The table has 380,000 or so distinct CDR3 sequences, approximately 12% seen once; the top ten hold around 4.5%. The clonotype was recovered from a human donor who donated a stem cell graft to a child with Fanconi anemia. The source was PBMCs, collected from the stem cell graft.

CDR3 in amino acids: CASSLMSGGNGELFF. For the CDR3, the DNA is TGTGCCAGCAGCTTGATGAGCGGGGGTAACGGGGAGCTGTTTTTT. The genes are TRBV5-4 and TRBJ2-2, with 8 bases aligning to TRBD2. The J segment lost 7 bases and the V segment lost 1 base, leaving 6 bases of the junction unmatched. CDR3 length equals 15 residues. Germline CDR1 SGHNT, CDR2 YYREEE (reference sequence).